The 26 T cell receptor beta chains reported below all come from one sample, sequenced in a study of blood T cell repertoires in COVID-19. Clones were sequenced by immunoSEQ multiplex PCR, and TCRdb holds only the in-frame ones, with some missing. There are tens of thousands of clones in the sample; just over 85% occur only once, and 9.5% to 13% lies in the top ten. The material sequenced was peripheral blood. The receptor set was obtained from a man between 65 and 85 years old with active or convalescent COVID-19.

The chain uses TRBV28 and TRBJ2-1; no clear D gene. Trimming stripped 2 bases from V and 7 bases from J, with 3 bases between. CDR1 is MDHEN and CDR2 is SYDVKM in the germline V gene. The CDR3 is 11 amino acids. Written as DNA, the CDR3 is TGTGCCAGCAGTTTACGTAATGAGCAGTTCTTC. Translation: CASSLRNEQFF.

The chain has TRBV19 and TRBJ2-5, with D maybe TRBD1 (6 bases). Germline CDR1 reads LNHDA; CDR2 reads SQIVND (reference sequence). Trimming cost V 4 bases and J 0 bases, with 9 bases left between them. The CDR3 covers 14 residues. CDR3 region: CASSNTGNQETQYF. CDR3 coding DNA: TGTGCCAGTAGTAATACAGGGAACCAAGAGACCCAGTACTTC.

The CDR3 is CASSPGTSTYEQYF. The CDR3 DNA sequence: TGTGCCAGCAGCCCCGGGACTTCCACCTACGAGCAGTACTTC. The rearrangement uses TRBV28 and TRBJ2-7, with a tentative D call TRBD2 (6 bases). Between the trimmed V and J ends, which lost 6 bases and 2 bases, there was a span of 14 bases. This CDR3 is 14 amino acids long. The germline V gene encodes CDR1 MDHEN and CDR2 SYDVKM.

The sample holds one count of this clone. The CDR3 loop reads CASSRVVSYEQYF. The CDR3 DNA sequence: TGTGCCAGCTCCCGGGTAGTCTCCTACGAGCAGTACTTC. The chain recombines TRBV18 with TRBJ2-7; no definite D call. Per the germline V gene, CDR1 is KGHSH and CDR2 is LQKENI. Between the trimmed V and J ends, which lost 6 bases and 0 bases, there was a span of 9 bases. CDR3 length equals 13 residues. The variable domain in full, completed from reference TRBV18 and TRBJ2-7, reads NAGVMQNPRHLVRRRGQEARLRCSPMKGHSHVYWYRQLPEEGLKFMVYLQKENIIDESGMPKERFSAEFPKEGPSILRIQQVVRGDSAAYFCASSRVVSYEQYFGPGTRLTVT.

This rearrangement joins TRBV5-6 to TRBJ1-6; possible D gene TRBD1, 5 bases. The CDR3 consists of 15 residues. V shed 4 bases and J shed 7 bases, with 15 bases lying between them. CDR1 is SGHDT, CDR2 YYEEEE, per germline. The CDR3 DNA is TGTGCCAGCAGCCCTGGCCCGACAGCCAATTCACCCCTCCACTTT. Amino acids: CASSPGPTANSPLHF. Full variable domain (rest looked up from reference TRBV5-6 and TRBJ1-6): DAGVTQSPTHLIKTRGQQVTLRCSPKSGHDTVSWYQQALGQGPQFIFQYYEEEERQRGNFPDRFSGHQFPNYSSELNVNALLLGDSALYLCASSPGPTANSPLHFGNGTRLTVT.

The chain joins TRBV24-1 to TRBJ1-5; 8 bases are a match to TRBD1. The germline CDR1 and CDR2 sequences are KGHDR and SFDVKD. This CDR3 has 16 amino acids. V was pared by 0 bases and J by 4 bases, with 4 bases of the junction left unmatched. CDR3 in DNA: TGTGCCACCAGTGATTTGGGCAGGGGGCTAAATCAGCCCCAGCATTTT. As protein: CATSDLGRGLNQPQHF.

The chain is built from TRBV3-1 (or the pseudogene TRBV3-2) and TRBJ1-1; no definite D call. The V end lost 1 base, the J end lost 6 bases, and 9 bases lay between the germline ends. CDR1 is LGHDT, CDR2 YNNKEL, per germline (reference sequence). The CDR3 is made up of 13 amino acids. The CDR3 here is CASSQVGVAEAFF. The CDR3 coding sequence is TGTGCCAGCAGCCAAGTAGGAGTCGCTGAAGCTTTCTTT.

This clone appeared a single time. The V call is TRBV9, the J call TRBJ1-1; 7 nucleotides align to TRBD1. There are 14 residues in the CDR3. Per the germline V gene, CDR1 is SGDLS and CDR2 is YYNGEE. Trimming took 5 bases from V and 2 from J; bases not matched to a gene: 6. The CDR3: CASRQGTANTEAFF. CDR3 coding DNA: TGTGCCAGCAGGCAGGGGACAGCTAACACTGAAGCTTTCTTT.

The V gene is TRBV5-6, the J gene TRBJ1-5; a weak D match, TRBD1 (6 bases). Germline CDR1 reads SGHDT; CDR2 reads YYEEEE. V lost 2 bases, J lost 3 bases, and 15 bases lay in between. The CDR3 extends over 16 amino acids. The CDR3 DNA reads TGTGCCAGCAGCTTTTTTGGGGGGGGCGACAATCAGCCCCAGCATTTT. This gives the protein CASSFFGGGDNQPQHF.

The chain employs TRBV19 and TRBJ2-2; 7 bases are shared with TRBD1. Trimming cost V 6 bases and J 4 bases; bases outside gene matches: 5. The CDR3 has 14 residues. From germline, CDR1 is LNHDA and CDR2 SQIVND (reference sequence). Here the CDR3 reads CASSGQATTGELFF. In DNA, the CDR3 is TGTGCCAGTAGCGGACAGGCGACCACCGGGGAGCTGTTTTTT. Full variable domain (outside the CDR3, taken from reference TRBV19 and TRBJ2-2): DGGITQSPKYLFRKEGQNVTLSCEQNLNHDAMYWYRQDPGQGLRLIYYSQIVNDFQKGDIAEGYSVSREKKESFPLTVTSAQKNPTAFYLCASSGQATTGELFFGEGSRLTVL.

The chain links TRBV6-4 to TRBJ1-2, with D perhaps matching TRBD1 (5 bases). Trimming cost V 5 bases and J 7 bases, with 8 bases left between them. Germline values: CDR1 MRHNA, CDR2 SNTAGT. This CDR3 has 11 amino acids. The CDR3 DNA is TGTGCCAGCAGTTATCAGGGTGGCTACACCTTC. It yields the protein CASSYQGGYTF.

The rearrangement joins TRBV4-2 to TRBJ1-5, with D unresolved. The CDR3 runs to 13 residues. Germline lookup yields CDR1 LGHNA and CDR2 YNFKEQ. The V gene lost 0 bases and the J gene lost 9 bases, with 9 bases spanning the gap. CDR3 protein: CASSQESFGPQHF. The CDR3 nucleotides are TGTGCCAGCAGCCAAGAGTCCTTCGGGCCCCAGCATTTT.

This chain connects TRBV10-3 to TRBJ2-1, with TRBD1 matching over 7 bases. Germline V gene data show CDR1 as ENHRY and CDR2 as SYGVKD. V lost 6 bases and J lost 4; bases outside the gene matches: 9. This CDR3 has 15 amino acids. The CDR3: CAISAQGSRYNEQFF. The DNA for the CDR3 is TGTGCCATCAGCGCACAGGGGTCGCGGTACAATGAGCAGTTCTTC.

The chain uses TRBV27 and TRBJ2-1, with a possible D match to TRBD2 (6 bases). Germline CDR1 reads MNHEY; CDR2 reads SMNVEV (reference sequence). This CDR3 spans 15 amino acids. The ends were cut back, 4 bases at V and 6 bases at J, with 16 bases in the middle. Here the CDR3 DNA reads TGTGCCAGCAGTTCCCGACTAGGTGTTGTCAATGAGCAGTTCTTC. It translates to CASSSRLGVVNEQFF.

The V gene is TRBV30, the J gene TRBJ1-5; TRBD1 matches 8 bases. The CDR3 consists of 14 residues. Germline CDR1 is GTSNPN and CDR2 is SVGIG (reference sequence). V was clipped by 0 bases and J by 5 bases; unmatched bases: 3. The CDR3 region is CAWSVQGGHQPQHF. CDR3 sequence (DNA): TGTGCCTGGAGTGTACAGGGGGGCCATCAGCCCCAGCATTTT.

This clone has only one observation. The chain has TRBV4-2 and TRBJ2-1; 7 nucleotides line up with TRBD2. Germline V gene lookup returns CDR1 LGHNA and CDR2 YNFKEQ. The CDR3 is made up of 17 amino acids. Trimming cost V 5 bases and J 1 base; bases outside gene matches: 11. CDR3 coding DNA: TGTGCCAGCAGCTCCCGTTCTAGCGGATTTTCCTACAATGAGCAGTTCTTC. This translates into CASSSRSSGFSYNEQFF.

This chain uses TRBV28 with TRBJ2-7, with no clear D. The germline V gene encodes CDR1 MDHEN and CDR2 SYDVKM. This CDR3 spans 14 amino acids. Deletions cut 1 base from V and 8 bases from J, with 15 bases between. CDR3 in DNA: TGTGCCAGCAGTTTATCAGGCCAACTCCTCAAGCAGTACTTC. Translating it yields CASSLSGQLLKQYF.

This clone was recorded a few times. The chain combines TRBV6-2 or TRBV6-3 with TRBJ2-7; 8 bases fit TRBD2. V gave up 2 bases and J gave up 0 bases; unmatched junction bases: 18. Germline values: CDR1 MNHEY, CDR2 SVGEGT. This CDR3 has 20 amino acids. The CDR3: CASSYTRVTGLASSSYEQYF. DNA for the CDR3: TGTGCCAGCAGTTACACACGAGTTACCGGACTAGCTTCAAGCTCCTACGAGCAGTACTTC.

This chain joins TRBV30 and TRBJ1-2; D remains unclear. This CDR3 comprises 12 residues. The germline V gene encodes CDR1 GTSNPN and CDR2 SVGIG (reference sequence). The germline V and J ends were trimmed by 0 bases and 3 bases, with 5 bases remaining between them. CDR3 in amino acids: CAWSVVDYGYTF. Here the CDR3 DNA reads TGTGCCTGGAGTGTAGTAGACTATGGCTACACCTTC. Filled out from reference TRBV30 and TRBJ1-2, the complete variable domain reads SQTIHQWPATLVQPVGSPLSLECTVEGTSNPNLYWYRQAAGRGLQLLFYSVGIGQISSEVPQNLSASRPQDRQFILSSKKLLLSDSGFYLCAWSVVDYGYTFGSGTRLTVV.

V gene TRBV12-3 or TRBV12-4 combines with J gene TRBJ2-7; D may be TRBD2 (5 bases). V dropped 2 bases and J dropped 4 bases, with 9 bases sitting between them. The CDR3 loop spans 13 amino acids. The CDR3 sequence is CASSLIGEYEQYF. CDR3 nucleotide sequence: TGTGCCAGCAGTTTAATCGGGGAATACGAGCAGTACTTC.

This rearrangement joins TRBV7-3 to TRBJ1-1; D ambiguous. Trimming stripped 2 bases from V and 4 bases from J, with 8 bases between. Germline V CDR1 and CDR2: SGHTA, FQGTGA. The CDR3 spans 13 residues. CDR3 nucleotides: TGTGCCAGCAGCTTAGAGGGTTCCACTGAAGCTTTCTTT. Its translation: CASSLEGSTEAFF.

V usage is TRBV2 and J usage is TRBJ1-2, with D hard to call. With 2 bases removed from V and 1 base from J, the gap between germline ends came to 8 bases. In germline, CDR1 is SNHLY, CDR2 FYNNEI. The CDR3 totals 14 residues. CDR3 protein: CASSELRGNYGYTF. Written as DNA, the CDR3 is TGTGCCAGCAGTGAACTGCGGGGTAACTATGGCTACACCTTC.

This clone was seen more than once but under ten times. V gene TRBV6-6 combines with J gene TRBJ2-1; 14 bases fit TRBD2. Germline assignment: CDR1 MNHNY and CDR2 SVGAGI (reference sequence). CDR3 size: 18 residues. After removal of 5 bases from V and 2 bases from J, the junction contained 8 bases not matched to a gene. The CDR3 reads CASSPGTSGRLPYNEQFF. The CDR3 DNA is TGTGCCAGCAGTCCCGGGACTAGCGGGAGATTGCCCTACAATGAGCAGTTCTTC.

The V gene is TRBV11-3, the J gene TRBJ2-6, with 7 nucleotides matching TRBD1. The CDR3 totals 15 residues. J lost 4 bases, V lost 5 bases, and 5 bases had no gene match. Germline-derived CDR1 and CDR2 are SGHNT and YENEEA. The CDR3 is CASSPGGYGANVLTF. CDR3 bases: TGTGCCAGCAGCCCAGGGGGTTACGGGGCCAACGTCCTGACTTTC.

This chain uses TRBV3-1 (or the pseudogene TRBV3-2) with TRBJ2-7, with 9 bases fitting TRBD2. Germline values: CDR1 LGHDT, CDR2 YNNKEL (reference sequence). The CDR3 consists of 18 residues. V gave up 1 base and J gave up 4 bases; unmatched junction bases: 14. CDR3 nucleotides: TGTGCCAGCAGCCAAGGTCATACAGTGGCGGGAGGGCAGTACGAGCAGTACTTC. This translates into CASSQGHTVAGGQYEQYF.

The CDR3 reads CASSYSGGIQTEAFF. CDR3 nucleotide sequence: TGTGCCAGCAGTTACTCAGGCGGGATTCAGACTGAAGCTTTCTTT. The chain combines TRBV6-5 with TRBJ1-1, with D unclear. Trimming shortened V by 0 bases and J by 5 bases, and 13 bases separated the two germline ends. The CDR3 totals 15 residues. Germline V CDR1 and CDR2: MNHEY, SVGAGI.